The text below deals with one T cell receptor beta chain. Its antigen is not identified. V gave up 5 bases and J gave up 0 bases, with 23 bases separating them. The germline CDR1 and CDR2 sequences are MNHEY and SVGEGT. The CDR3 has 19 amino acids. The sample comes from a study of Ad26.COV2.S vaccination and SARS-CoV-2 variants. Study-wide results and limits: Substantial response breadth was reportedly seen for spike-specific CD8+ and CD4+ T cells after vaccination.

Treatment meaning: around 19 received Ad26.COV2.S at low or high dose, single or two shots; about 5 received placebo; per-sample allocation not given. Following the first vaccine or placebo injection, samples were taken on day 63. The method was immunoSEQ multiplex PCR; TCRdb's version includes in-frame clones alone and lacks a portion of them. The sample holds over 400,000 clones, 90% seen once. The specimen was peripheral blood, collected in a trial of Ad26.COV2.S vaccine versus placebo. This chain uses TRBV6-2 or TRBV6-3 with TRBJ1-5; D gene uncertain. The receptor's source is a person aged 18-65 years who received the Ad26.COV2.S COVID-19 vaccine or a placebo. The CDR3 nucleotides read TGTGCCAGCAGTCGGTCGGTAGGTACAACGGGCCCTAGCAATCAGCCCCAGCATTTT. Encoded protein: CASSRSVGTTGPSNQPQHF.